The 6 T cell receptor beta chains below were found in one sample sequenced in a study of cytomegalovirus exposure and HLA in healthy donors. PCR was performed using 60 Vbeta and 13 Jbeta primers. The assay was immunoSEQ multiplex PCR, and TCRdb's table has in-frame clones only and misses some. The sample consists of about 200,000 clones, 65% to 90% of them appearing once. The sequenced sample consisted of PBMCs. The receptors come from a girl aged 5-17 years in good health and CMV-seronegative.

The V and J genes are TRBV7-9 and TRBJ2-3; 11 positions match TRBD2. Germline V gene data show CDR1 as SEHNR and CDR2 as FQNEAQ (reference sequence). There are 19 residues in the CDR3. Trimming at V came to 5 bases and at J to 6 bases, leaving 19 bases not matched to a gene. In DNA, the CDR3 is TGTGCCAGCAGCCGTAGCGCGTTTATAGCGGGAGGGCCATGGGATACGCAGTATTTT. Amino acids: CASSRSAFIAGGPWDTQYF.

The CDR3 spells CASSLELASSTDTQYF. CDR3 DNA sequence: TGCGCCAGCAGCTTGGAACTAGCGTCTAGCACAGATACGCAGTATTTT. J is TRBJ2-3 and V is TRBV5-1, with TRBD2 matching over 7 bases. The junction had 4 bases not matched to a gene; V was cut back by 0 bases and J by 0 bases. The CDR3 spans 16 residues. CDR1 is SGHRS, CDR2 YFSETQ, per germline. Combining the CDR3 with reference TRBV5-1 and TRBJ2-3 gives the whole variable domain KAGVTQTPRYLIKTRGQQVTLSCSPISGHRSVSWYQQTPGQGLQFLFEYFSETQRNKGNFPGRFSGRQFSNSRSEMNVSTLELGDSALYLCASSLELASSTDTQYFGPGTRLTVL.

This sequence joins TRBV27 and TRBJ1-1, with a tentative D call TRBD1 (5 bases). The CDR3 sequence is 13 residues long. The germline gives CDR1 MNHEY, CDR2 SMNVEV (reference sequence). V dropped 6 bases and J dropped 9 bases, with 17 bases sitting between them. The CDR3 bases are TGTGCCAGCAGCCGCCGGGGGGGGGTAAAAGCTTTCTTT. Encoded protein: CASSRRGGVKAFF.

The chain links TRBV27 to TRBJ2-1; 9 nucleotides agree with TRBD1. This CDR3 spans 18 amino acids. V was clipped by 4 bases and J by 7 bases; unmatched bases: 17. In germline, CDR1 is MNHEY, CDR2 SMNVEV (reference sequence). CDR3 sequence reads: CASSSRLTGTGRVNEQFF. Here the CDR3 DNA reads TGTGCCAGCAGTTCCCGACTTACCGGGACAGGGCGTGTAAATGAGCAGTTCTTC.

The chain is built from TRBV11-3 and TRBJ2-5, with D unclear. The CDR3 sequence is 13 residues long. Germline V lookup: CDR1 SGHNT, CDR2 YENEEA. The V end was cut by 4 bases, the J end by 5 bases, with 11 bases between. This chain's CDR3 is CASSSTSEETQYF. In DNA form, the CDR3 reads TGTGCCAGCAGCTCCACCTCCGAGGAGACCCAGTACTTC.

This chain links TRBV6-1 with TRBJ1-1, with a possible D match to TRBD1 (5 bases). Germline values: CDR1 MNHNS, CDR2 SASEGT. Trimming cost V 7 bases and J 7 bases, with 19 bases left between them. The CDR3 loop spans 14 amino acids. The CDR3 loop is CASTLGVGGGEAFF. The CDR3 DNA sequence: TGTGCCAGCACCTTGGGGGTTGGGGGGGGTGAAGCTTTCTTT.